Following are 4 T cell receptor beta chains from one sample sequenced in a study of shared clonotypes between healthy human individuals (TCRdb year 2020). To prepare the library, the immunoSEQ multiplex PCR assay was applied. In TCRdb, the immuneACCESS table is reduced to in-frame sequences with V and J assigned. These tables do not hold every clone; where another copy was compared, an unresolved V gene accounts for under half, and the others remain unexplained. A total of hundreds of thousands of clones appear in this sample, 95% of them only once. The ten largest account for 0.11% of the sample. For the CD8 naive samples, CD45RO-negative cells were positively selected for CCR7, yielding a CD45RA+CCR7+ population from which TemRA cells were excluded. Sample: naive CD8+ T cells sorted from blood. The meaning of the sample's cell subset or site label: CD45RA+CCR7+. These receptors were obtained from a woman aged 30 to 39 in good health.

This clone was recorded only once. The genes are TRBV7-2 and TRBJ1-2; D unclear. The CDR3 covers 15 residues. The V gene's germline CDR1 is SGHTA and CDR2 FQGNSA. With 1 base removed from V and 0 bases from J, the gap between germline ends came to 9 bases. The CDR3 loop is CASSLVPETNYGYTF. The CDR3 DNA reads as TGTGCCAGCAGCTTAGTCCCAGAGACTAACTATGGCTACACCTTC.

This chain uses TRBV4-1 with TRBJ1-1; 7 nucleotides agree with TRBD1. The CDR3 covers 15 residues. Germline V gene sequence: CDR1 MGHRA, CDR2 YSYEKL. Trimming removed 1 base from V and 4 bases from J; junction bases left unmatched: 6. The CDR3 protein is CASSQVWQGGTEAFF. The CDR3 nucleotides are TGCGCCAGCAGCCAAGTTTGGCAGGGGGGCACTGAAGCTTTCTTT.

The V call is TRBV5-5, the J call TRBJ2-7; D gene unclear. The CDR3 is 12 amino acids. Germline CDR1 reads SGHKS; CDR2 reads YYEKEE (reference sequence). With 1 base removed from V and 1 base from J, the gap between germline ends came to 3 bases. CDR3 amino acids: CASSLWSYEQYF. The CDR3 region has the DNA TGTGCCAGCAGCTTGTGGTCCTACGAGCAGTACTTC. The whole variable domain, filled in from reference TRBV5-5 and TRBJ2-7, reads DAGVTQSPTHLIKTRGQQVTLRCSPISGHKSVSWYQQVLGQGPQFIFQYYEKEERGRGNFPDRFSARQFPNYSSELNVNALLLGDSALYLCASSLWSYEQYFGPGTRLTVT.

J is TRBJ2-7 and V is TRBV2; 9 nucleotides line up with TRBD1. After removal of 10 bases from V and 3 bases from J, the junction contained 10 bases not matched to a gene. Germline values: CDR1 SNHLY, CDR2 FYNNEI. CDR3 size: 14 residues. The CDR3 loop reads CATHPGTGLYEQYF. The CDR3, as DNA: TGTGCCACGCACCCTGGGACAGGGCTCTACGAGCAGTACTTC.